The 23 T cell receptor beta chains below come from one sample, sequenced in a study of blood T cell repertoires in COVID-19. Data came from immunoSEQ multiplex PCR; TCRdb stores just in-frame clones and leaves some out. The data show about 160,000 clones, with 85% seen just once and approximately 3% held by the top ten. Input material: peripheral blood. The receptors stem from a human donor with acute or convalescent COVID-19. The donor label of this sample is uncertain.

This clone was detected a few times. The genes are TRBV30 and TRBJ2-2, with TRBD2 matching over 13 bases. This CDR3 comprises 17 residues. The ends lost 0 bases at V and 5 bases at J; junction bases unmatched: 6. Germline loops: CDR1 GTSNPN, CDR2 SVGIG (reference sequence). CDR3 in amino acids: CAWSVLAGGPKTGELFF. The CDR3 coding sequence is TGTGCCTGGAGTGTACTAGCGGGGGGGCCCAAGACCGGGGAGCTGTTTTTT.

This chain uses TRBV19 with TRBJ1-2; 10 bases map to TRBD1. CDR1 and CDR2 from the germline V gene are LNHDA and SQIVND (reference sequence). V dropped 6 bases and J dropped 2; count of bases not matched to a gene: 21. This CDR3 is 20 amino acids long. The CDR3 loop is CASSRLLGQGEKISNYGYTF. For the CDR3, the DNA is TGTGCCAGTAGCCGACTACTCGGACAGGGGGAAAAGATTTCCAACTATGGCTACACCTTC. Combining the CDR3 with reference TRBV19 and TRBJ1-2 gives the whole variable domain DGGITQSPKYLFRKEGQNVTLSCEQNLNHDAMYWYRQDPGQGLRLIYYSQIVNDFQKGDIAEGYSVSREKKESFPLTVTSAQKNPTAFYLCASSRLLGQGEKISNYGYTFGSGTRLTVV.

The chain combines TRBV6-6 with TRBJ2-2; TRBD2 might be the D (6 bases). Germline V gives CDR1 MNHNY, CDR2 SVGAGI (reference sequence). Trimming took off 10 bases at V and 5 bases at J, with 20 bases between the two ends. This CDR3 comprises 15 residues. CDR3: CATAETRGTTGELFF. Written as DNA, the CDR3 is TGTGCCACCGCCGAGACGCGGGGTACTACCGGGGAGCTGTTTTTT.

The rearrangement links TRBV6-2 or TRBV6-3 to TRBJ2-7, with 11 bases fitting TRBD1. Trimming removed 5 bases from V and 5 bases from J; junction bases left unmatched: 14. The CDR3 contains 17 residues. Germline V CDR1 and CDR2: MNHEY, SVGEGT. The CDR3 reads CASSKLLTGQGANEQYF. In DNA form, the CDR3 reads TGTGCCAGCAGTAAACTCCTGACCGGACAGGGGGCGAACGAGCAGTACTTC.

In its sample, this clone was seen a few times. The rearrangement uses TRBV19 and TRBJ1-2; D call uncertain. Germline-derived CDR1 and CDR2 are LNHDA and SQIVND (reference sequence). V shed 9 bases and J shed 5 bases, with 19 bases lying between them. The CDR3 spans 14 residues. The CDR3 spells CASTYHGSPYGYTF. The DNA of the CDR3 is TGTGCCAGCACTTACCATGGGAGTCCGTATGGCTACACCTTC.

This rearrangement joins TRBV12-5 to TRBJ1-3, with D possibly matching TRBD1 (5 bases). CDR3 length: 12 amino acids. The V end was cut by 8 bases, the J end by 7 bases, with 12 bases between. CDR1 is LGHNT, CDR2 FRNRAP, per germline. The CDR3 region is CASSSGGNTIYF. CDR3 sequence (DNA): TGTGCTAGTAGTTCCGGGGGGAACACCATATATTTT. Filled out from reference TRBV12-5 and TRBJ1-3, the complete variable domain reads DARVTQTPRHKVTEMGQEVTMRCQPILGHNTVFWYRQTMMQGLELLAYFRNRAPLDDSGMPKDRFSAEMPDATLATLKIQPSEPRDSAVYFCASSSGGNTIYFGEGSWLTVV.

The rearrangement joins TRBV20-1 to TRBJ2-5; the D is unclear. CDR3 size: 10 residues. The germline V gene encodes CDR1 DFQATT and CDR2 SNEGSKA (reference sequence). The ends were cut back, 6 bases at V and 2 bases at J, with 4 bases in the middle. The DNA for the CDR3 is TGCAGTGCCCAGCAAGAGACCCAGTACTTC. It codes for CSAQQETQYF.

J is TRBJ1-1 and V is TRBV30; 9 bases align to TRBD1. The CDR3 sequence is 20 residues long. V shed 0 bases and J 6 bases; nucleotides not matched to a gene: 23. Germline loops: CDR1 GTSNPN, CDR2 SVGIG (reference sequence). CDR3 amino acids: CAWSVGVFRGQGNAVPEAFF. The CDR3 bases are TGTGCCTGGAGTGTGGGAGTTTTTCGTGGACAGGGGAATGCAGTGCCTGAAGCTTTCTTT.

The chain links TRBV10-3 to TRBJ1-2; 8 nucleotides line up with TRBD1. The CDR3 length is 14 residues. The J segment lost 4 bases and the V segment lost 3 bases, leaving 4 bases of the junction unmatched. CDR1 and CDR2 (germline): ENHRY, SYGVKD. CDR3 residues: CAISDDRGSYGYTF. For the CDR3, the DNA is TGTGCCATCAGTGACGACAGGGGAAGCTATGGCTACACCTTC.

The chain has TRBV14 and TRBJ1-4; 7 bases line up with TRBD1. Germline CDR1 SGHDN, CDR2 FVKESK. With V trimmed by 5 bases and J by 10 bases, 13 bases remained unmatched. The CDR3 covers 15 residues. The CDR3 spells CASSFDRAPSGKLFF. CDR3 sequence (DNA): TGTGCCAGCAGCTTCGACAGGGCCCCCTCCGGAAAACTGTTTTTT. Supplemented by reference TRBV14 and TRBJ1-4, the full variable domain reads EAGVTQFPSHSVIEKGQTVTLRCDPISGHDNLYWYRRVMGKEIKFLLHFVKESKQDESGMPNNRFLAERTGGTYSTLKVQPAELEDSGVYFCASSFDRAPSGKLFFGSGTQLSVL.

The J gene is TRBJ1-4, the V gene TRBV3-1 (or the pseudogene TRBV3-2); D uncertain. The germline CDR1 and CDR2 sequences are LGHDT and YNNKEL (reference sequence). The CDR3 consists of 16 residues. Trimming stripped 6 bases from V and 0 bases from J, with 14 bases between. The CDR3 here is CASSPGRTATNEKLFF. CDR3 nucleotide sequence: TGTGCCAGCAGTCCCGGACGGACTGCAACTAATGAAAAACTGTTTTTT.

The chain has TRBV5-1 and TRBJ1-2; 7 bases line up with TRBD1. This CDR3 has 16 residues. J lost 0 bases, V lost 5 bases, and 10 bases had no gene match. Per the germline V gene, CDR1 is SGHRS and CDR2 is YFSETQ. The CDR3 reads CASSHVQGSSNYGYTF. CDR3 coding DNA: TGCGCCAGCAGTCACGTACAGGGGAGTTCTAACTATGGCTACACCTTC.

The rearrangement uses TRBV15 and TRBJ2-2; unclear D gene. Germline V lookup: CDR1 LNHNV, CDR2 YYDKDF (reference sequence). The V end was cut by 1 base, the J end by 5 bases, with 17 bases between. The CDR3 loop spans 17 amino acids. The CDR3 is CATSRVGHRSQTGELFF. CDR3 nucleotides: TGTGCCACCAGCAGAGTAGGTCACAGATCACAGACCGGGGAGCTGTTTTTT.

This clone has a handful of counts. The V gene is TRBV4-2, the J gene TRBJ2-3; 7 bases map to TRBD2. Germline-derived CDR1 and CDR2 are LGHNA and YNFKEQ. V lost 1 base to trimming and J lost 2 bases; unmatched junction nucleotides: 15. The CDR3 totals 19 residues. The CDR3 protein is CASSQAPRGLGGNTDTQYF. CDR3 coding DNA: TGTGCCAGCAGCCAAGCCCCGCGGGGACTCGGGGGGAACACAGATACGCAGTATTTT.

The DNA of the CDR3 is TGTGCCAGCAGCCAACGGGACAGGGAAGCCGGGGAGCTGTTTTTT. Translating gives CASSQRDREAGELFF. J is TRBJ2-2 and V is TRBV25-1; the match to TRBD1 covers 9 bases. Germline loops: CDR1 MGHDK, CDR2 SYGVNS. The CDR3 totals 15 residues. V dropped 6 bases and J dropped 6; count of bases not matched to a gene: 8. Based on the CDR3 plus reference TRBV25-1 and TRBJ2-2, the full variable domain is EADIYQTPRYLVIGTGKKITLECSQTMGHDKMYWYQQDPGMELHLIHYSYGVNSTEKGDLSSESTVSRIRTEHFPLTLESARPSHTSQYLCASSQRDREAGELFFGEGSRLTVL.

The CDR3 sequence is CASSTGDPYEQYF. In DNA, the CDR3 is TGTGCCAGTTCGACAGGGGACCCCTACGAGCAGTACTTC. J is TRBJ2-7 and V is TRBV10-3; 8 bases fit TRBD1. Germline V gene sequence: CDR1 ENHRY, CDR2 SYGVKD. Trimming took 10 bases from V and 2 from J; bases not matched to a gene: 7. The CDR3 covers 13 residues.

The gene calls are TRBV4-1 and TRBJ1-3; TRBD1 matches 7 bases. The CDR3 is 16 residues long. Germline-derived CDR1 and CDR2 are MGHRA and YSYEKL. J was trimmed by 3 bases and V by 4 bases; bases with no gene match: 9. This CDR3 is CASSRLQGVYGNTIYF. The CDR3 nucleotides are TGCGCCAGCAGCCGCCTTCAGGGGGTCTATGGAAACACCATATATTTT.

This clone was detected only once. The rearrangement links TRBV30 to TRBJ1-2, with 8 nucleotides matching TRBD1. The length of the CDR3 is 19 residues. Germline assignment: CDR1 GTSNPN and CDR2 SVGIG (reference sequence). Trimming took 1 base from V and 5 from J; bases not matched to a gene: 21. This CDR3 is CAWSENRVSRDRSPYGYTF. The DNA for the CDR3 is TGTGCCTGGAGTGAGAACCGAGTATCTCGGGACAGGAGCCCGTATGGCTACACCTTC.

The chain recombines TRBV10-1 with TRBJ1-1; possibly TRBD1 for D (6 bases). Germline loops: CDR1 WNHNN, CDR2 SYGVQD (reference sequence). The CDR3 is 13 residues long. Trimming shortened V by 3 bases and J by 5 bases, and 10 bases separated the two germline ends. CDR3 nucleotide sequence: TGCGCCAGCAGTGAAGGGGGTGAGACTGAAGCTTTCTTT. Translating it yields CASSEGGETEAFF.

The rearrangement uses TRBV5-4 and TRBJ1-5; 8 bases are a match to TRBD1. CDR3 size: 15 residues. Unmatched junction bases numbered 4, after V lost 4 bases and J lost 1 base. CDR1 is SGHNT, CDR2 YYREEE, per germline (reference sequence). The CDR3 DNA sequence: TGTGCCAGCAGCATACAGGGGGGGAGCAATCAGCCCCAGCATTTT. This encodes CASSIQGGSNQPQHF.

The chain uses TRBV29-1 and TRBJ1-4; TRBD1 might be the D (6 bases). CDR1 and CDR2 from the germline V gene are SQVTM and ANQGSEA. The ends were cut back, 1 base at V and 3 bases at J, with 12 bases in the middle. This CDR3 comprises 15 residues. The CDR3 region has the DNA TGCAGCGTTGAAGTTGGGGGACAATCTAATGAAAAACTGTTTTTT. This codes for CSVEVGGQSNEKLFF.

With regard to this clone: Other DNA variants within this sample encode the same CDR3. V usage is TRBV5-1 and J usage is TRBJ2-5; D possibly corresponds to TRBD2 (5 bases). CDR3 size: 14 residues. The V end was cut by 0 bases, the J end by 2 bases, with 8 bases between. CDR1 is SGHRS, CDR2 YFSETQ, per germline. The CDR3 DNA is TGCGCCAGCAGCTTGGGAGGGCCGCAAGAGACCCAGTACTTC. This gives the protein CASSLGGPQETQYF.

This clone showed up just a few times. This chain uses TRBV19 with TRBJ2-7, with 9 bases matching TRBD2. The CDR3 loop spans 15 amino acids. CDR1 LNHDA and CDR2 SQIVND come from the germline V gene (reference sequence). Unmatched junction bases numbered 6, after V lost 4 bases and J lost 2 bases. The CDR3 is CASSNSGGRTYEQYF. The CDR3 bases are TGTGCCAGTAGTAACAGCGGGGGGCGAACCTACGAGCAGTACTTC.